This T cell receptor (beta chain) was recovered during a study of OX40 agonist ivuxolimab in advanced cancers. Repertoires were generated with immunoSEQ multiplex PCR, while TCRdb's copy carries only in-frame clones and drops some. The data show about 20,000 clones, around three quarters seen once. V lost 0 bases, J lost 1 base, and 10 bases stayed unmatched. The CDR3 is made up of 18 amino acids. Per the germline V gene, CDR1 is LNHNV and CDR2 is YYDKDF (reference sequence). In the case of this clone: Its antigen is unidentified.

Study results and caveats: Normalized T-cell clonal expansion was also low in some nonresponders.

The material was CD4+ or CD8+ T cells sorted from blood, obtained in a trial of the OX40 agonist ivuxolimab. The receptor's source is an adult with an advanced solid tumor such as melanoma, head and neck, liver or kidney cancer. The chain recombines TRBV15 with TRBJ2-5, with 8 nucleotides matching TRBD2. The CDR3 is CATSRDFIRGLGQETQYF. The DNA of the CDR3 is TGTGCCACCAGCAGAGACTTTATCCGGGGACTAGGCCAAGAGACCCAGTACTTC.